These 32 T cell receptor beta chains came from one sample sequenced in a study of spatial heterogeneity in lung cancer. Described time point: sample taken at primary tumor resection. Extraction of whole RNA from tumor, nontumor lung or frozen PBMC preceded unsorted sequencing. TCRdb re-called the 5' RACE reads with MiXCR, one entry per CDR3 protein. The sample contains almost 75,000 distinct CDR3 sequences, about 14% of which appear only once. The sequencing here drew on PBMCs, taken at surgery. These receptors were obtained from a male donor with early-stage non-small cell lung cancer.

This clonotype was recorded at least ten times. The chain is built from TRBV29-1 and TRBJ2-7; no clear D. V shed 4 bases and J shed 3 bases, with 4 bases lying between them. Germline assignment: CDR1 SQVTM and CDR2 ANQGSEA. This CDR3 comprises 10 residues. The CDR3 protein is CSVGHYEQYF. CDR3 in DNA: TGCAGCGTTGGCCACTACGAGCAGTACTTC.

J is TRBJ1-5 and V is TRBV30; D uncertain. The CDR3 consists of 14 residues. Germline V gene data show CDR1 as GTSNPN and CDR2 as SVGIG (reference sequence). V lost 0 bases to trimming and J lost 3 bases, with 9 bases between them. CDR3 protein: CAWSVTRANQPQHF. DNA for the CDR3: TGTGCCTGGAGTGTAACTCGAGCCAATCAGCCCCAGCATTTT.

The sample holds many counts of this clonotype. CDR3 bases: TGTGCCAGCAGCTGGTCGGGAGACTACGAGCAGTACTTC. It codes for CASSWSGDYEQYF. V usage is TRBV11-2 and J usage is TRBJ2-7; D might be TRBD2 (6 bases). The CDR3 spans 13 residues. V was clipped by 4 bases and J by 3 bases, with 10 bases between them. In germline, CDR1 is SGHAT, CDR2 FQNNGV. The full variable domain, rest sourced from reference TRBV11-2 and TRBJ2-7, is EAGVAQSPRYKIIEKRQSVAFWCNPISGHATLYWYQQILGQGPKLLIQFQNNGVVDDSQLPKDRFSAERLKGVDSTLKIQPAKLEDSAVYLCASSWSGDYEQYFGPGTRLTVT.

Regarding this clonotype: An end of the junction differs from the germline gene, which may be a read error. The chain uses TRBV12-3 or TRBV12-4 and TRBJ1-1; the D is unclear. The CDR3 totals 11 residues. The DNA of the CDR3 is TGTGTCAGCAGTAACCAAATAAGGGCTTTCTTT. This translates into CVSSNQIRAFF.

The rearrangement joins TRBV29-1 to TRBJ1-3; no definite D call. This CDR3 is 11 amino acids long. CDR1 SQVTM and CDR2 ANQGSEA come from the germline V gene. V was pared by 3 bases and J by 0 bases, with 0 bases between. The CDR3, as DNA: TGCAGCGTTGACTCTGGAAACACCATATATTTT. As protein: CSVDSGNTIYF.

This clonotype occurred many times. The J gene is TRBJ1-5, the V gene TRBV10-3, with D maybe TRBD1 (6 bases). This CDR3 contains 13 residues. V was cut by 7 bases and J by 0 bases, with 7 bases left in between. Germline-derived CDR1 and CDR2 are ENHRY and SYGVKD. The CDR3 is CAITGDSNQPQHF. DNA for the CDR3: TGTGCCATCACAGGGGATAGCAATCAGCCCCAGCATTTT.

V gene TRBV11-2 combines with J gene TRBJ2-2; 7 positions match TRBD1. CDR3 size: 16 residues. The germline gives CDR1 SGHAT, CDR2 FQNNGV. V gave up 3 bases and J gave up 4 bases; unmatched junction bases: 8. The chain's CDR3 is CASSFPGQVSTGELFF. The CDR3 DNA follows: TGTGCCAGCAGCTTCCCCGGACAGGTTAGCACCGGGGAGCTGTTTTTT.

The CDR3 reads CASSVSGNTGELFF. Here the CDR3 DNA reads TGTGCCAGCAGCGTAAGCGGGAACACCGGGGAGCTGTTTTTT. The rearrangement joins TRBV9 to TRBJ2-2; the D gene is possibly TRBD2 (5 bases). Trimming left V 1 base short and J 1 base short, with 5 bases between. Germline V gives CDR1 SGDLS, CDR2 YYNGEE. The CDR3 loop spans 14 amino acids. Complete variable domain (other parts from reference TRBV9 and TRBJ2-2): DSGVTQTPKHLITATGQRVTLRCSPRSGDLSVYWYQQSLDQGLQFLIQYYNGEERAKGNILERFSAQQFPDLHSELNLSSLELGDSALYFCASSVSGNTGELFFGEGSRLTVL.

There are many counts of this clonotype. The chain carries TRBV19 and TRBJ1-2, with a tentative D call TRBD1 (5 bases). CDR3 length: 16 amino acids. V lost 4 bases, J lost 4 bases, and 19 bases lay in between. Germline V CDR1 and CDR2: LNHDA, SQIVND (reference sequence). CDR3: CASSSRQTPSPYGYTF. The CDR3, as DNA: TGTGCCAGTAGTAGTCGACAGACTCCGAGTCCCTATGGCTACACCTTC.

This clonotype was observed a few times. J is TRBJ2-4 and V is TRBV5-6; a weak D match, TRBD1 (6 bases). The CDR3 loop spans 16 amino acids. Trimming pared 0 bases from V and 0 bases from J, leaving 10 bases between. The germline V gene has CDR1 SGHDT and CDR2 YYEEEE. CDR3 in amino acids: CASSLAGQLAKNIQYF. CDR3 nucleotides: TGTGCCAGCAGCTTGGCAGGACAGCTAGCCAAAAACATTCAGTACTTC. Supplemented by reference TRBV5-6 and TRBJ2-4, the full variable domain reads DAGVTQSPTHLIKTRGQQVTLRCSPKSGHDTVSWYQQALGQGPQFIFQYYEEEERQRGNFPDRFSGHQFPNYSSELNVNALLLGDSALYLCASSLAGQLAKNIQYFGAGTRLSVL.

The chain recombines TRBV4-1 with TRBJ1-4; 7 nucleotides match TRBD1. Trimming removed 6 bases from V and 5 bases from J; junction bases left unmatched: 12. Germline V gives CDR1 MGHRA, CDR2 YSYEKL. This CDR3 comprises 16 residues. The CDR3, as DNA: TGCGCCAGCAGTCGAACTAGGGGGACAGTAAATGAAAAACTGTTTTTT. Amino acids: CASSRTRGTVNEKLFF.

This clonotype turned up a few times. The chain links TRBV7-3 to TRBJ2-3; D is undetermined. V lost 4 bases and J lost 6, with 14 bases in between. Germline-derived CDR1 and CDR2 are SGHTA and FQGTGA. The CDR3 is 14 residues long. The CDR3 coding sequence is TGTGCCAGCAGCTCCCTAGGTCCGACGGATACGCAGTATTTT. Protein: CASSSLGPTDTQYF. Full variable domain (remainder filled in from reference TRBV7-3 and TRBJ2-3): GAGVSQTPSNKVTEKGKYVELRCDPISGHTALYWYRQSLGQGPEFLIYFQGTGAADDSGLPNDRFFAVRPEGSVSTLKIQRTERGDSAVYLCASSSLGPTDTQYFGPGTRLTVL.

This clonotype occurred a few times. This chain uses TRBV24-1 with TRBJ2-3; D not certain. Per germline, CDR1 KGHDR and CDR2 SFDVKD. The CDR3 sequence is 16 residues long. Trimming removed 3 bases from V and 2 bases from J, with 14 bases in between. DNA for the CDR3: TGTGCCACCAGTGATGCCTCTCCCCCTGCCACAGATACGCAGTATTTT. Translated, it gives CATSDASPPATDTQYF.

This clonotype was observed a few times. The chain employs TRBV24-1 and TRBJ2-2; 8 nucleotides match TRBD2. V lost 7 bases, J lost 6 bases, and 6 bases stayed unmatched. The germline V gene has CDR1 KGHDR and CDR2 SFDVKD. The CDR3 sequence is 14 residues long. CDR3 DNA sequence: TGTGCCACCAGCAATAGCGGGACGGCCGGGGAGCTGTTTTTT. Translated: CATSNSGTAGELFF.

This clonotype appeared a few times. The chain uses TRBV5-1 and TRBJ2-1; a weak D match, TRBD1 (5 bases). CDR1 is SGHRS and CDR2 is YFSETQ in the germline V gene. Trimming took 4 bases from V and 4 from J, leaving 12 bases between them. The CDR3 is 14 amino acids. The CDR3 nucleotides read TGCGCCAGCAGCGCTCTGGGGCTTTACAATGAGCAGTTCTTC. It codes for CASSALGLYNEQFF.

The CDR3 sequence: CASSYITPVEAFF. The CDR3 DNA is TGTGCCAGCAGTTATATAACACCTGTGGAAGCTTTCTTT. The V call is TRBV6-2 or TRBV6-3, the J call TRBJ1-1; unclear D gene. CDR3 length: 13 amino acids. Per germline, CDR1 MNHEY and CDR2 SVGEGT. V gave up 3 bases and J gave up 8 bases, with 13 bases separating them.

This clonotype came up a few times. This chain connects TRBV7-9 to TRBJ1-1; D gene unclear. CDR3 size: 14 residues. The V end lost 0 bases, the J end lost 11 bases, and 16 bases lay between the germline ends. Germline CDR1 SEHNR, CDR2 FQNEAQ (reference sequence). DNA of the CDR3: TGTGCCAGCAGCTTAGCCAGTAAGAGTTCCTGGGCTTTCTTT. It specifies CASSLASKSSWAFF.

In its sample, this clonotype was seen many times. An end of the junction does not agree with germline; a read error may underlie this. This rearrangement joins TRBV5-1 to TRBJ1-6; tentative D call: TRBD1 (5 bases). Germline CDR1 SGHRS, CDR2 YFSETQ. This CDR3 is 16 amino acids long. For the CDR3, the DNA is TGCGCCAGCAGTTTGGGATCTGGGGCTGGTGGTTCACCCCTCCACTTT. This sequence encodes CASSLGSGAGGSPLHF.

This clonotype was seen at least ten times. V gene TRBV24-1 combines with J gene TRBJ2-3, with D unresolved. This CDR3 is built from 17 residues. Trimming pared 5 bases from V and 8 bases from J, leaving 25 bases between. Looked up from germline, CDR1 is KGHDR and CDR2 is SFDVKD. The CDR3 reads CATSAVPFSNSQATQYF. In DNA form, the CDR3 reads TGTGCCACCAGTGCGGTCCCGTTCTCCAATTCCCAGGCTACGCAGTATTTT.

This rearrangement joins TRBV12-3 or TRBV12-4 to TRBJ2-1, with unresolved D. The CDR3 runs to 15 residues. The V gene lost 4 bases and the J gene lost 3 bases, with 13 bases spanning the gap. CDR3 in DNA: TGTGCCAGCAGTTCCGGGCCTCTCAGCTACAATGAGCAGTTCTTC. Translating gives CASSSGPLSYNEQFF.

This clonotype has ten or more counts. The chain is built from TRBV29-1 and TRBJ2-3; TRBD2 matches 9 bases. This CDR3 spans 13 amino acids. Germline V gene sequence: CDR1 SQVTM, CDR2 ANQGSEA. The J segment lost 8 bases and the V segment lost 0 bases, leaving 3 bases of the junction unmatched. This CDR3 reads CSVEDLAGATQYF. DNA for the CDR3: TGCAGCGTTGAAGATTTAGCGGGAGCTACGCAGTATTTT.

CDR3 sequence (DNA): TGTGCCAGCAGCTTACCGCCTCGACTAGCGGGGAACGCAGATACGCAGTATTTT. As protein: CASSLPPRLAGNADTQYF. The J gene is TRBJ2-3, the V gene TRBV7-9; 11 bases are a match to TRBD2. V was pared by 2 bases and J by 4 bases, with 11 bases of the junction left unmatched. CDR1 is SEHNR and CDR2 is FQNEAQ in the germline V gene (reference sequence). The CDR3 covers 18 residues.

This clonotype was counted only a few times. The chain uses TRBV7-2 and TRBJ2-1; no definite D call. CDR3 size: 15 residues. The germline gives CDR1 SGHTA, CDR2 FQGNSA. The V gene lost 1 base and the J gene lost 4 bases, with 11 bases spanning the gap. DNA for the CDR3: TGTGCCAGCAGCTTAGGGGATCGGCGGTACAATGAGCAGTTCTTC. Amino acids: CASSLGDRRYNEQFF.

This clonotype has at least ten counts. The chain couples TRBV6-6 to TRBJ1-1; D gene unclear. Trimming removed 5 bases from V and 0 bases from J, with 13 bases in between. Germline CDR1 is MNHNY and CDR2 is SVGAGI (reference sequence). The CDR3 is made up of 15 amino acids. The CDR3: CASSPERTVNTEAFF. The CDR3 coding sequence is TGTGCCAGCAGTCCCGAGCGGACTGTGAACACTGAAGCTTTCTTT.

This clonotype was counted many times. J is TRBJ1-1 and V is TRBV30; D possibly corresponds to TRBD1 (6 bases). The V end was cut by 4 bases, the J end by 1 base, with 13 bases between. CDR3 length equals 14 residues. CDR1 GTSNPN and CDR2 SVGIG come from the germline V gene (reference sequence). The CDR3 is CAWTRQATNTEAFF. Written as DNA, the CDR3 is TGTGCCTGGACACGACAGGCCACGAACACTGAAGCTTTCTTT.

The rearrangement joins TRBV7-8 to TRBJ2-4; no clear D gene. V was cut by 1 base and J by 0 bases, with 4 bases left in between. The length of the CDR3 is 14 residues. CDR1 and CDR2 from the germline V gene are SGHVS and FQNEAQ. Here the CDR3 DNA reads TGTGCCAGCAGCTTAGGGGTAGCCAAAAACATTCAGTACTTC. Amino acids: CASSLGVAKNIQYF.

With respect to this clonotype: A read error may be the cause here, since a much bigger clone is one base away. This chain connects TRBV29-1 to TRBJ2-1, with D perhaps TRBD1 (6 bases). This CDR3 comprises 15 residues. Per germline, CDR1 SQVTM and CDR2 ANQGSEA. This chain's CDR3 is CSVPRDTTSYNEQLF. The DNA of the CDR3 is TGCAGCGTCCCCCGGGACACAACCTCCTACAATGAGCAGCTCTTC.

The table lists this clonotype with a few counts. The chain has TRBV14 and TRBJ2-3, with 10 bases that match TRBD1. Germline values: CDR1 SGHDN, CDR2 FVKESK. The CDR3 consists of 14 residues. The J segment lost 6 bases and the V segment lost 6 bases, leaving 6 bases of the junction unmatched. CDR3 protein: CASRRQGAKDTQYF. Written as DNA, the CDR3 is TGTGCCAGCAGAAGACAGGGGGCGAAGGATACGCAGTATTTT.

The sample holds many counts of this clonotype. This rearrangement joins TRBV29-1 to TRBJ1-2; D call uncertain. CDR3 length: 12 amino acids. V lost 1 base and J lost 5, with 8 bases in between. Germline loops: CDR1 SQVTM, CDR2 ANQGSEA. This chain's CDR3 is CSVEVQGYGYTF. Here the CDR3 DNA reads TGCAGCGTTGAAGTACAAGGGTATGGCTACACCTTC. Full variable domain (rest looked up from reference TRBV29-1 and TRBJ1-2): SAVISQKPSRDICQRGTSLTIQCQVDSQVTMMFWYRQQPGQSLTLIATANQGSEATYESGFVIDKFPISRPNLTFSTLTVSNMSPEDSSIYLCSVEVQGYGYTFGSGTRLTVV.

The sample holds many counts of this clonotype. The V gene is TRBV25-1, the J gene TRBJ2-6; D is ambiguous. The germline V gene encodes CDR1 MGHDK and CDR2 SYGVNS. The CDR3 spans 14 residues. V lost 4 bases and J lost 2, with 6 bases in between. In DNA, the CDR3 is TGTGCCAGCAGTGTGTTCCCTGGGGCCAACGTCCTGACTTTC. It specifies CASSVFPGANVLTF. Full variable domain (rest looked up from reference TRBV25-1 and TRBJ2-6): EADIYQTPRYLVIGTGKKITLECSQTMGHDKMYWYQQDPGMELHLIHYSYGVNSTEKGDLSSESTVSRIRTEHFPLTLESARPSHTSQYLCASSVFPGANVLTFGAGSRLTVL.

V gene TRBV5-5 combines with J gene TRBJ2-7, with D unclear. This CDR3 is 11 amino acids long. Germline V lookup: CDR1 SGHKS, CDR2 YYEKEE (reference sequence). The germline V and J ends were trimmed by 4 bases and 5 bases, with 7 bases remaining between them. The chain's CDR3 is CASSHLNEQYF. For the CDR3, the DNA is TGTGCCAGCAGCCACCTAAACGAGCAGTACTTC.

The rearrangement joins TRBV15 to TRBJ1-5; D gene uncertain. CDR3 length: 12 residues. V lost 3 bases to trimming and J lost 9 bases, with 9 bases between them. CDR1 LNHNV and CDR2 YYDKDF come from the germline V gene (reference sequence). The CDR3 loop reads CATSSHRGPQHF. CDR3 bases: TGTGCCACCAGCAGTCACCGAGGGCCCCAGCATTTT.